This record covers a single TCR beta chain. What it recognizes is unknown. A read error is likely, as this CDR3 ends without the conserved phenylalanine or tryptophan. The data belong to a study of post-analysis software for immune sequencing data. Overall study: Some patients lacked subtype; others had relapsing-remitting, secondary progressive or progressive-relapsing disease.

Built from TCR beta cDNA, the libraries had unique molecular identifiers in them. T cells numbering 1 to 10 million yielded cDNA molecules that totaled roughly 500,000. TCRdb reprocessed the PCR reads via MiXCR and lists one record per CDR3 protein. The data show roughly 730,000 distinct CDR3 sequences, roughly 27% seen once. CDR3 length: 11 amino acids. Per germline, CDR1 SQVTM and CDR2 ANQGSEA. Trimming cost V 8 bases and J 3 bases, with 10 bases left between them. Regarding the study as a whole: TRBV5-6, TRBV5-1 and TRBV20-1 belonged to a set of five TRBV segments that were more frequent in patients than controls.

The chain is built from TRBV29-1 and TRBJ1-1; no firm D call. This TCR was sampled from a girl aged 10-17 years with multiple sclerosis. The source material was blood. CDR3 sequence reads: CSSQGYTEAFY. The CDR3 DNA sequence: TGCAGCTCCCAAGGTTACACTGAAGCTTTCTAT.